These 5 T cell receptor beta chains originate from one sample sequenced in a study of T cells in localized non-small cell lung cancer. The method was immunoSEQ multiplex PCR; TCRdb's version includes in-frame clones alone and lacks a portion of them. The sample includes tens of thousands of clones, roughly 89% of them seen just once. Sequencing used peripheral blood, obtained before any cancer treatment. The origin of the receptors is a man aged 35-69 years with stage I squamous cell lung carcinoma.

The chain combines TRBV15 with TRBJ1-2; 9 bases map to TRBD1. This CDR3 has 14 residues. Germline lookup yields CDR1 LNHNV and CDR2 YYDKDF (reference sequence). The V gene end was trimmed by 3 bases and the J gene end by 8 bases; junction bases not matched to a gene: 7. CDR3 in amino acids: CATSSRTGAVGYTF. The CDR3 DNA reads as TGTGCCACCAGCAGTCGGACAGGGGCCGTCGGCTACACCTTC. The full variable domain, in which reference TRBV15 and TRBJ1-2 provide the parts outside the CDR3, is DAMVIQNPRYQVTQFGKPVTLSCSQTLNHNVMYWYQQKSSQAPKLLFHYYDKDFNNEADTPDNFQSRRPNTSFCFLDIRSPGLGDTAMYLCATSSRTGAVGYTFGSGTRLTVV.

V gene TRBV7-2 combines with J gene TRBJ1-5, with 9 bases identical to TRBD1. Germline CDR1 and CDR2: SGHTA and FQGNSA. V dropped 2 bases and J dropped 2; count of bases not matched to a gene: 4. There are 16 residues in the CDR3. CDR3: CASSLRTGDGNQPQHF. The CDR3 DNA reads TGTGCCAGCAGCTTAAGGACAGGGGATGGCAATCAGCCCCAGCATTTT. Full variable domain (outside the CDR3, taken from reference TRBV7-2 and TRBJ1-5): GAGVSQSPSNKVTEKGKDVELRCDPISGHTALYWYRQSLGQGLEFLIYFQGNSAPDKSGLPSDRFSAERTGGSVSTLTIQRTQQEDSAVYLCASSLRTGDGNQPQHFGDGTRLSIL.

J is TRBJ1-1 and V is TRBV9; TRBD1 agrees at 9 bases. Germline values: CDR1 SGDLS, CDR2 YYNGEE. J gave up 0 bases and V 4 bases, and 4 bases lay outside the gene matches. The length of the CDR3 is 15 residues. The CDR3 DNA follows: TGTGCCAGCAGCCCGACAGGGGGAGTGAACACTGAAGCTTTCTTT. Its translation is CASSPTGGVNTEAFF. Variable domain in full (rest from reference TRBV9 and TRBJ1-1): DSGVTQTPKHLITATGQRVTLRCSPRSGDLSVYWYQQSLDQGLQFLIQYYNGEERAKGNILERFSAQQFPDLHSELNLSSLELGDSALYFCASSPTGGVNTEAFFGQGTRLTVV.

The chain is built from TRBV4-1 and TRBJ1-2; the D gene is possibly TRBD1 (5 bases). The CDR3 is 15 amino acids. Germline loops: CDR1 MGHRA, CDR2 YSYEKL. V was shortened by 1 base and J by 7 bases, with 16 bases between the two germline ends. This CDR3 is CASSQVGRASGGYTF. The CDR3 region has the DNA TGCGCCAGCAGCCAAGTCGGCAGGGCCTCAGGTGGCTACACCTTC.

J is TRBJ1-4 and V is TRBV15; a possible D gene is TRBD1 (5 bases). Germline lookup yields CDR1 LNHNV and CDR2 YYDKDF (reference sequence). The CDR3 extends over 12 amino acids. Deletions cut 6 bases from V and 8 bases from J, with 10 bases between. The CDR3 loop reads CATRVGGEKLFF. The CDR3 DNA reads TGTGCCACCAGAGTCGGGGGGGAAAAACTGTTTTTT. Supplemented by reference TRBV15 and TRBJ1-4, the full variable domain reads DAMVIQNPRYQVTQFGKPVTLSCSQTLNHNVMYWYQQKSSQAPKLLFHYYDKDFNNEADTPDNFQSRRPNTSFCFLDIRSPGLGDTAMYLCATRVGGEKLFFGSGTQLSVL.